These 24 T cell receptor beta chains came from one sample sequenced in a study of T cells in Graves' hyperthyroidism and ophthalmopathy. Amplification of TCR beta CDR3 regions used RNA as the template. HTBI primers were employed in a first-round RT-PCR of the TCR CDR3. TCRdb re-called the multiplex PCR reads with MiXCR, one entry per CDR3 protein. The table has roughly 710,000 distinct CDR3 sequences, 30% to 40% seen once. The sequencing sample was made of blood. Receptors were obtained from a middle-aged woman with Graves' hyperthyroidism.

V is TRBV20-1 and J is TRBJ2-5; TRBD2 aligns across 9 bases. Germline lookup yields CDR1 DFQATT and CDR2 SNEGSKA (reference sequence). Losses at the gene ends were 6 bases for V and 2 bases for J; bases not matched to a gene: 10. The CDR3 contains 15 residues. CDR3 region: CSATARGREQETQYF. Here the CDR3 DNA reads TGCAGTGCCACCGCGCGCGGGAGGGAACAAGAGACCCAGTACTTC.

The chain links TRBV6-5 to TRBJ2-2; the D gene is possibly TRBD2 (6 bases). Germline V gives CDR1 MNHEY, CDR2 SVGAGI. Trimming pared 4 bases from V and 4 bases from J, leaving 13 bases between. This CDR3 region has 15 residues. The CDR3 loop is CASSFYRRGTGELFF. CDR3 coding DNA: TGTGCCAGCAGTTTCTACAGGAGGGGCACCGGGGAGCTGTTTTTT.

This clonotype turned up a few times. This clone may be a read error of a much larger clone one base away. The chain couples TRBV20-1 to TRBJ2-5, with no clear D. Germline-derived CDR1 and CDR2 are DFQATT and SNEGSKA (reference sequence). Between the trimmed V and J ends, which lost 3 bases and 7 bases, there was a span of 6 bases. The CDR3 loop spans 10 amino acids. This chain's CDR3 is CSASSRTQYF. In DNA form, the CDR3 reads TGCAGTGCTAGTAGCAGGACCCAGTACTTC.

This clonotype was detected ten times or more. The V gene is TRBV20-1, the J gene TRBJ2-7; the D is unclear. V dropped 6 bases and J dropped 0 bases, with 15 bases sitting between them. CDR3 length: 14 residues. In germline, CDR1 is DFQATT, CDR2 SNEGSKA (reference sequence). The CDR3 sequence: CSAALGSVSYEQYF. CDR3 DNA: TGCAGTGCCGCTCTCGGTTCGGTCTCCTACGAGCAGTACTTC.

The sample holds many counts of this clonotype. The chain recombines TRBV7-2 with TRBJ1-2; 7 bases are a match to TRBD1. The CDR3 is 14 amino acids. Trimming at V came to 5 bases and at J to 6 bases, leaving 9 bases not matched to a gene. Per the germline V gene, CDR1 is SGHTA and CDR2 is FQGNSA. This CDR3 is CASSPSDRANGYTF. CDR3 sequence (DNA): TGTGCCAGCAGCCCTTCCGACAGGGCCAATGGCTACACCTTC. Full variable domain (outside the CDR3, taken from reference TRBV7-2 and TRBJ1-2): GAGVSQSPSNKVTEKGKDVELRCDPISGHTALYWYRQSLGQGLEFLIYFQGNSAPDKSGLPSDRFSAERTGGSVSTLTIQRTQQEDSAVYLCASSPSDRANGYTFGSGTRLTVV.

The sample holds many counts of this clonotype. This chain links TRBV5-8 with TRBJ1-2; TRBD1 aligns across 8 bases. V dropped 4 bases and J dropped 4; count of bases not matched to a gene: 9. The CDR3 extends over 15 amino acids. Germline values: CDR1 SGHTS, CDR2 YDEGEE. CDR3 sequence reads: CASSPTGGNLYGYTF. The CDR3, as DNA: TGTGCCAGCAGCCCTACAGGGGGAAACCTCTATGGCTACACCTTC.

The rearrangement links TRBV19 to TRBJ2-7, with 8 bases matching TRBD2. The germline V gene has CDR1 LNHDA and CDR2 SQIVND (reference sequence). The V gene end was trimmed by 3 bases and the J gene end by 3 bases; junction bases not matched to a gene: 10. The CDR3 covers 16 residues. The CDR3 bases are TGTGCCAGTAGTATGGAGGTGGTAGCGGGGAACTACGAGCAGTACTTC. Amino acids: CASSMEVVAGNYEQYF. Together with reference TRBV19 and TRBJ2-7, the CDR3 gives the full variable domain: DGGITQSPKYLFRKEGQNVTLSCEQNLNHDAMYWYRQDPGQGLRLIYYSQIVNDFQKGDIAEGYSVSREKKESFPLTVTSAQKNPTAFYLCASSMEVVAGNYEQYFGPGTRLTVT.

V usage is TRBV20-1 and J usage is TRBJ1-2; 9 positions match TRBD1. Germline CDR1 reads DFQATT; CDR2 reads SNEGSKA (reference sequence). J gave up 6 bases and V 3 bases, and 17 bases lay outside the gene matches. The CDR3 is 17 residues long. This CDR3 reads CSASASLWDRVVDGYTF. CDR3 DNA sequence: TGCAGTGCTAGTGCTTCTTTATGGGACAGGGTTGTGGATGGCTACACCTTC.

About this clonotype itself: This may be a read error: a much more frequent sequence differs by one nucleotide. This chain joins TRBV7-6 and TRBJ2-7, with a tentative D call TRBD2 (5 bases). V was trimmed by 3 bases and J by 5 bases, leaving 11 bases between them. Germline CDR1 is SGHVS and CDR2 is FNYEAQ. This CDR3 is built from 13 residues. CDR3 sequence: CASSFRGVHEQYF. Written as DNA, the CDR3 is TGTGCCAGCAGCTTTCGGGGAGTCCACGAGCAGTACTTC.

This clonotype was seen ten or more times. This chain uses TRBV4-1 with TRBJ1-1, with D tentatively TRBD1 (5 bases). CDR1 is MGHRA, CDR2 YSYEKL, per germline. This CDR3 region has 13 residues. Trimming pared 4 bases from V and 7 bases from J, leaving 13 bases between. The CDR3 DNA follows: TGCGCCAGCAGCCTCGGGACGCTGTTTGAAGCTTTCTTT. It is translated as CASSLGTLFEAFF.

This clonotype has a handful of counts. The V call is TRBV25-1, the J call TRBJ1-4; D is possibly TRBD1 (6 bases). Germline CDR1 MGHDK, CDR2 SYGVNS. The V end lost 1 base, the J end lost 7 bases, and 16 bases lay between the germline ends. The CDR3 spans 16 residues. The CDR3 DNA is TGTGCCAGCAGTGAATCTGGGGCGGGGGCCGGTGAAAAACTGTTTTTT. Its translation: CASSESGAGAGEKLFF.

A few counts support this clonotype. This chain links TRBV6-6 with TRBJ1-1, with D perhaps TRBD1 (5 bases). The length of the CDR3 is 15 residues. Per germline, CDR1 MNHNY and CDR2 SVGAGI (reference sequence). The ends were cut back, 3 bases at V and 4 bases at J, with 15 bases in the middle. CDR3 in DNA: TGTGCCAGCAGTTATGTGATACTCGGGGGCACTGAAGCTTTCTTT. Protein product: CASSYVILGGTEAFF.

CDR3 DNA: TGTGCCATCAGTTTATTGATGAACACTGAAGCTTTCTTT. Protein sequence: CAISLLMNTEAFF. The chain combines TRBV10-3 with TRBJ1-1; D is unresolved. This CDR3 contains 13 residues. V was pared by 5 bases and J by 0 bases, with 7 bases between. Germline-derived CDR1 and CDR2 are ENHRY and SYGVKD.

V usage is TRBV9 and J usage is TRBJ2-3, with D tentatively TRBD2 (6 bases). Trimming cost V 4 bases and J 2 bases, with 20 bases left between them. CDR3 length: 17 residues. Germline loops: CDR1 SGDLS, CDR2 YYNGEE. DNA for the CDR3: TGTGCCAGCAGCAAACTAGCAGGAGCTGATCTCACAGATACGCAGTATTTT. Residues: CASSKLAGADLTDTQYF.

The chain is built from TRBV29-1 and TRBJ1-4; 7 bases fit TRBD1. The J segment lost 4 bases and the V segment lost 5 bases, leaving 4 bases of the junction unmatched. Per the germline V gene, CDR1 is SQVTM and CDR2 is ANQGSEA. The CDR3 loop spans 13 amino acids. The CDR3 region has the DNA TGCAGCGTTCCAGGGGGAGATAATGAAAAACTGTTTTTT. The encoded protein is CSVPGGDNEKLFF.

This clonotype was seen only a few times. CDR3 nucleotides: TGTGCCAGCAGCTTACTGACGGGACAGGGGGCAGAAGAGCAGTACTTC. Amino acid sequence: CASSLLTGQGAEEQYF. The chain combines TRBV7-2 with TRBJ2-7; the match to TRBD1 covers 12 bases. V dropped 2 bases and J dropped 7; count of bases not matched to a gene: 9. The CDR3 runs to 16 residues. The germline gives CDR1 SGHTA, CDR2 FQGNSA.

This clonotype was detected many times. The gene calls are TRBV10-3 and TRBJ1-1, with D unclear. Germline CDR1 is ENHRY and CDR2 is SYGVKD. Trimming stripped 0 bases from V and 4 bases from J, with 6 bases between. The CDR3 runs to 13 residues. Written as DNA, the CDR3 is TGTGCCATCAGTGAGTCGAGACCCACTGAAGCTTTCTTT. It is translated as CAISESRPTEAFF.

Details on this clonotype: A much larger clone lies one base from this, so it may be a read error. V gene TRBV7-2 combines with J gene TRBJ1-2; D unresolved. This CDR3 is 14 amino acids long. CDR1 and CDR2 from the germline V gene are SGHTA and FQGNSA. The CDR3 spells CASSQDGSANGHTF. In nucleotides, the CDR3 is TGCGCCAGCAGCCAAGACGGATCGGCAAATGGCCACACCTTC.

This clonotype appeared a single time. A read error may explain this, as a much larger clone is one base away. The CDR3 does not close with the conserved phenylalanine or tryptophan, likely indicating a read error. This rearrangement joins TRBV7-2 to TRBJ1-2, with a tentative D call TRBD1 (6 bases). V dropped 2 bases and J dropped 4 bases, with 14 bases sitting between them. CDR3 length: 15 residues. Germline CDR1 and CDR2: SGHTA and FQGNSA. The CDR3 here is CASSLNAGAGYGYTL. CDR3 nucleotides: TGTGCCAGCAGCTTAAATGCGGGGGCAGGCTATGGCTACACCCTC.

In its sample, this clonotype was seen many times. The gene calls are TRBV12-3 or TRBV12-4 and TRBJ1-1; D is possibly TRBD1 (5 bases). Between the trimmed V and J ends, which lost 7 bases and 1 base, there was a span of 13 bases. The length of the CDR3 is 14 residues. For the CDR3, the DNA is TGTGCCAGCACGTCGGGGCAGGGGAACACTGAAGCTTTCTTT. Its translation is CASTSGQGNTEAFF.

At least ten counts were recorded for this clonotype. The chain couples TRBV29-1 to TRBJ2-6; TRBD2 agrees at 8 bases. With 3 bases clipped from V and 2 bases from J, the junction kept 9 bases outside the gene matches. The CDR3 runs to 17 residues. Germline V CDR1 and CDR2: SQVTM, ANQGSEA. The CDR3 spells CSVEVWRGAAGANVLTF. The CDR3 DNA is TGCAGCGTTGAGGTCTGGCGGGGGGCGGCTGGGGCCAACGTCCTGACTTTC.

Note on this clonotype: A much larger clonotype is one base distant, so this may be a read error. The chain uses TRBV20-1 and TRBJ1-2; D might be TRBD1 (5 bases). This CDR3 region has 14 residues. Per the germline V gene, CDR1 is DFQATT and CDR2 is SNEGSKA (reference sequence). The V gene lost 6 bases and the J gene lost 6 bases, with 20 bases spanning the gap. CDR3 sequence (DNA): TGCAGTGCCCCTAGCCCCCAGGGTGTCCATGGCTACACCTTC. This gives the protein CSAPSPQGVHGYTF.

This clonotype was seen many times. The V and J genes are TRBV19 and TRBJ1-1; D remains unclear. V lost 6 bases and J 1 base, leaving 12 bases between the germline ends. Germline lookup yields CDR1 LNHDA and CDR2 SQIVND (reference sequence). This CDR3 is 14 amino acids long. CDR3 in amino acids: CASSLLAQNTEAFF. Here the CDR3 DNA reads TGTGCCAGTAGCCTCCTCGCCCAGAACACTGAAGCTTTCTTT.

The sample holds a few counts of this clonotype. The chain has TRBV12-5 and TRBJ2-7; the D is unclear. The CDR3 loop spans 13 amino acids. The germline gives CDR1 LGHNT, CDR2 FRNRAP. V was cut by 3 bases and J by 2 bases, with 8 bases left in between. CDR3 bases: TGTGCTAGTGGTTTAAGGCCCCCCTACGAGCAGTACTTC. Translated, it gives CASGLRPPYEQYF.